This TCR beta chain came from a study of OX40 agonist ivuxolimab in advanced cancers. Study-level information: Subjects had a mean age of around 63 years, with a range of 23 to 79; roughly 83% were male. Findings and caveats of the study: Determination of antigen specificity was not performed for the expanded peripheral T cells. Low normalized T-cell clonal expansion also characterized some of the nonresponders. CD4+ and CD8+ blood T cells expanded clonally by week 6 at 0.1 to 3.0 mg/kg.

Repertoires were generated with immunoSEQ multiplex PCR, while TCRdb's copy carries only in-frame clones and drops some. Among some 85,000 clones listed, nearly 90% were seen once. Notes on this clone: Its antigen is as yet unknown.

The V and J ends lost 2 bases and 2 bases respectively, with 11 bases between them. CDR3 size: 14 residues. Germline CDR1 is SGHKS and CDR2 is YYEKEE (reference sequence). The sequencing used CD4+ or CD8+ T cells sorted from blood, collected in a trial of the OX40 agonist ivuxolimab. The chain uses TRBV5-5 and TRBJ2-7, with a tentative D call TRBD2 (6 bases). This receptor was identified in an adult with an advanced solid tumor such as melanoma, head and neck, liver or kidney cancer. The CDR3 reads CASSFDWGAYEQYF. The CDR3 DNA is TGTGCCAGCAGCTTTGACTGGGGGGCCTACGAGCAGTACTTC.